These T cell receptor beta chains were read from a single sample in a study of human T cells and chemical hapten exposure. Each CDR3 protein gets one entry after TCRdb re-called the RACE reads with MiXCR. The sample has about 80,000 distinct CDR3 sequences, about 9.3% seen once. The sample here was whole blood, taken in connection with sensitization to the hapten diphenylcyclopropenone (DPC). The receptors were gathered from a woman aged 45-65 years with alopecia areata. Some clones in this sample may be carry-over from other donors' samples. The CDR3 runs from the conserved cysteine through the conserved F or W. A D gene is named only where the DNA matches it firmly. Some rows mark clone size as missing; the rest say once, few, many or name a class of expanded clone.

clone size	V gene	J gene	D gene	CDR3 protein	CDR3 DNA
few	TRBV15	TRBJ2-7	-	CATSRGHRVRSYEQYF	TGTGCCACCAGCAGGGGCCACAGGGTTCGGTCCTACGAGCAGTACTTC
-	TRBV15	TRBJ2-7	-	CATSRDYGPHEQYF	TGTGCCACCAGCAGAGATTACGGACCCCACGAGCAGTACTTC
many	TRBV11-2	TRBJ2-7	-	CASSFPGRHYEQYF	TGTGCCAGCAGCTTTCCCGGGAGACATTACGAGCAGTACTTC
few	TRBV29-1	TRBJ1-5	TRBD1	CSVRTGDSQPQHF	TGCAGCGTACGGACAGGGGATAGTCAGCCCCAGCATTTT
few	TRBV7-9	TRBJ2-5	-	CASSYQQETQYF	TGTGCCAGCAGCTATCAGCAAGAGACCCAGTACTTC
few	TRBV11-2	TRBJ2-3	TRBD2	CASSPGTSGHSTDTQYF	TGTGCCAGCAGCCCCGGGACTAGCGGGCATAGCACAGATACGCAGTATTTT
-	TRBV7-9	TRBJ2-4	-	CASSSPSNIQYF	TGTGCCAGCAGCTCTCCCTCAAACATTCAGTACTTC
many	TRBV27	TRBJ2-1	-	CASSLVGEAFNEQFF	TGTGCCAGCAGTTTAGTGGGAGAGGCATTCAATGAGCAGTTCTTC
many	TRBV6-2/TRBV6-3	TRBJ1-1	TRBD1	CASKLRDRFLTTEAFF	TGTGCCAGCAAACTCCGGGACAGATTTTTGACCACTGAAGCTTTCTTT
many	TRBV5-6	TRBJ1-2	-	CASSPTVNYGYTF	TGTGCCAGCAGCCCCACGGTAAACTATGGCTACACCTTC
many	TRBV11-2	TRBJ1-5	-	CASSLGGRGSNQPQHF	TGTGCCAGCAGCTTAGGTGGCCGTGGGAGCAATCAGCCCCAGCATTTT
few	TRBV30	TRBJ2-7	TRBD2	CAWRTGTRDEQYF	TGTGCCTGGAGAACCGGGACTAGGGACGAGCAGTACTTC
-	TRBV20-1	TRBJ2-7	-	CSAKGNSYEQYF	TGCAGTGCTAAAGGGAACTCCTACGAGCAGTACTTC
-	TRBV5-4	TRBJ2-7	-	CASSIPSGGGPYEQYF	TGTGCCAGCAGCATCCCTAGCGGAGGGGGCCCCTACGAGCAGTACTTC
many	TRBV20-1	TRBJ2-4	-	CSAREDVAKNIQYF	TGCAGTGCTAGAGAGGACGTAGCCAAAAACATTCAGTACTTC
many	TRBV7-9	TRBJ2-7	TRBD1	CASSLTGAIHEQYF	TGTGCCAGCAGCTTAACAGGGGCCATCCACGAGCAGTACTTC
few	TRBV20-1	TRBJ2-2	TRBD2	CSARPYRTSGSGGELFF	TGCAGTGCTAGACCGTATAGGACTAGCGGGAGTGGAGGGGAGCTGTTTTTT
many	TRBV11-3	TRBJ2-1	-	CASSLGASSYNEQFF	TGTGCCAGCAGCTTGGGCGCCAGCTCCTACAATGAGCAGTTCTTC
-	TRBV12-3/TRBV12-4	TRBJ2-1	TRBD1	CASSPDRGDYNEQFF	TGTGCCAGCAGTCCGGACAGGGGTGACTACAATGAGCAGTTCTTC
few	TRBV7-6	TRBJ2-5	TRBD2	CASSPWTSGVGQETQYF	TGTGCCAGCAGCCCCTGGACTAGCGGGGTTGGTCAAGAGACCCAGTACTTC